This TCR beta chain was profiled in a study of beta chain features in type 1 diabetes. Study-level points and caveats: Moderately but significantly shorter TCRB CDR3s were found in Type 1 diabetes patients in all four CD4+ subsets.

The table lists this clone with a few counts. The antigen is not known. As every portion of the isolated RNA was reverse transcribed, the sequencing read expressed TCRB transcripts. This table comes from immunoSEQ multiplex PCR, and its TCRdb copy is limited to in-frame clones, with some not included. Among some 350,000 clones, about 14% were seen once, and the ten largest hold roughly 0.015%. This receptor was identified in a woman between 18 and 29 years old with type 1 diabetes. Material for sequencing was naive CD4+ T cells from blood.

DNA of the CDR3: TGTGCCAGCAGCCCCGGACTAGCGCCTAGCTCCTACAATGAGCAGTTCTTC. Its protein is CASSPGLAPSSYNEQFF. The chain has TRBV7-9 and TRBJ2-1, with 9 bases matching TRBD2. The CDR3 is made up of 17 amino acids. From germline, CDR1 is SEHNR and CDR2 FQNEAQ (reference sequence). J was trimmed by 0 bases and V by 5 bases; bases with no gene match: 8. Full variable domain (remainder filled in from reference TRBV7-9 and TRBJ2-1): DTGVSQNPRHKITKRGQNVTFRCDPISEHNRLYWYRQTLGQGPEFLTYFQNEAQLEKSRLLSDRFSAERPKGSFSTLEIQRTEQGDSAMYLCASSPGLAPSSYNEQFFGPGTRLTVL.